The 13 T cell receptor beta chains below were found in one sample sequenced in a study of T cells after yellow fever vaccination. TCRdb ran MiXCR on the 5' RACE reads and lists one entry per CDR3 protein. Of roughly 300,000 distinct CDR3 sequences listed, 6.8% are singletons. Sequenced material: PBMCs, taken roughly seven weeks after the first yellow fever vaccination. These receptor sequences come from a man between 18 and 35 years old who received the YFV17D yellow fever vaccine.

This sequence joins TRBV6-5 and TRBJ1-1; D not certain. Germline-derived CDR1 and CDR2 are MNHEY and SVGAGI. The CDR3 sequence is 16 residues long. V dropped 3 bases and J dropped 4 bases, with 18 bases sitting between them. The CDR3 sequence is CASSYKPGPGGTEAFF. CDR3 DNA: TGTGCCAGCAGTTATAAACCTGGTCCGGGTGGCACTGAAGCTTTCTTT.

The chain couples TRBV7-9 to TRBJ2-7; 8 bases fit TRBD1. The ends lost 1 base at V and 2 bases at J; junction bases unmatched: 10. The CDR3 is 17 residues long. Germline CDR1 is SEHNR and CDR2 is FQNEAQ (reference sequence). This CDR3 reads CASSLVPIRTGTYEQYV. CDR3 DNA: TGTGCCAGCAGCTTAGTCCCTATTCGGACAGGGACCTACGAGCAGTACGTC.

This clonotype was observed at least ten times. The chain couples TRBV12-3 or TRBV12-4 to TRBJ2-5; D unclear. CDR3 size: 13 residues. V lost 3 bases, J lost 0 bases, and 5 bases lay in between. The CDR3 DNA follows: TGTGCCAGCAGTTTGCTTTACCAAGAGACCCAGTACTTC. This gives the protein CASSLLYQETQYF.

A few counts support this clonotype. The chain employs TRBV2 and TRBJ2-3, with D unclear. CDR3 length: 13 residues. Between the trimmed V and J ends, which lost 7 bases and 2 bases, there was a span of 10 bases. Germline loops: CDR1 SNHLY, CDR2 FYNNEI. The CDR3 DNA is TGTGCCAGCAATAGGGAATACACAGATACGCAGTATTTT. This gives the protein CASNREYTDTQYF. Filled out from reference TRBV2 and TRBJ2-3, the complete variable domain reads EPEVTQTPSHQVTQMGQEVILRCVPISNHLYFYWYRQILGQKVEFLVSFYNNEISEKSEIFDDQFSVERPDGSNFTLKIRSTKLEDSAMYFCASNREYTDTQYFGPGTRLTVL.

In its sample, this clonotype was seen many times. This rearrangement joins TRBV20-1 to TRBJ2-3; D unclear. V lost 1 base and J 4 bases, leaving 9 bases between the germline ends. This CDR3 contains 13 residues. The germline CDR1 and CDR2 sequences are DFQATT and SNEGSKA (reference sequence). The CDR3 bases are TGCAGTGCTAGAGGTGACCTGGCAGATACGCAGTATTTT. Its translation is CSARGDLADTQYF.

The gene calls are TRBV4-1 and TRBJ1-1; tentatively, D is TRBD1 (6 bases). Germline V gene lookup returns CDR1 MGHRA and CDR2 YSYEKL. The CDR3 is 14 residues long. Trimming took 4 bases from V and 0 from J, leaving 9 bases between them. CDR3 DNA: TGCGCCAGCAGCCCTACAGGGATGAACACTGAAGCTTTCTTT. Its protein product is CASSPTGMNTEAFF.

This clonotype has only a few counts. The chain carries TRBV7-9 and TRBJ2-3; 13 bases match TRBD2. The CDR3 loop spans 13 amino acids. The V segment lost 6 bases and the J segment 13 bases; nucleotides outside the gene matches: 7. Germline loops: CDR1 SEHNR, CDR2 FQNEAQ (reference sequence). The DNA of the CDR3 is TGTGCCAGCAGTCACGGACTAGCGGGGGAGGAGTATTTT. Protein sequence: CASSHGLAGEEYF. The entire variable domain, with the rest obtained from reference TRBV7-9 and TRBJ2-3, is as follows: DTGVSQNPRHKITKRGQNVTFRCDPISEHNRLYWYRQTLGQGPEFLTYFQNEAQLEKSRLLSDRFSAERPKGSFSTLEIQRTEQGDSAMYLCASSHGLAGEEYFGPGTRLTVL.

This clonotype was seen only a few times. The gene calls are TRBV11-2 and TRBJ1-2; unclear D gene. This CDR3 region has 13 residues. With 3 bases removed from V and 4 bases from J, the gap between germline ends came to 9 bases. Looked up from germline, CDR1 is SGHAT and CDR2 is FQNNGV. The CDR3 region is CASSLGTIYGYTF. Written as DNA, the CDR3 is TGTGCCAGCAGCTTGGGCACTATCTATGGCTACACCTTC. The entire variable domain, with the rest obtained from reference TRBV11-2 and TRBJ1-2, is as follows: EAGVAQSPRYKIIEKRQSVAFWCNPISGHATLYWYQQILGQGPKLLIQFQNNGVVDDSQLPKDRFSAERLKGVDSTLKIQPAKLEDSAVYLCASSLGTIYGYTFGSGTRLTVV.

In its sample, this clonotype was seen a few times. CDR3 in DNA: TGCGCCAGCGCGGACCCTCCGTCTAACTATGGCTACACCTTC. Amino acid sequence: CASADPPSNYGYTF. The rearrangement uses TRBV5-1 and TRBJ1-2; no clear D gene. The V and J ends lost 7 bases and 0 bases respectively, with 13 bases between them. Germline CDR1 SGHRS, CDR2 YFSETQ. The CDR3 has 14 amino acids.

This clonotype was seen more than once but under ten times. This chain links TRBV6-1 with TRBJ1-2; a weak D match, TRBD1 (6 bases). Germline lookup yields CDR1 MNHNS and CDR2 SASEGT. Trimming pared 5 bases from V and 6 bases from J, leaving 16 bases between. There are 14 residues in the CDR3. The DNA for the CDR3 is TGTGCCAGCAGTCTGAACAGGGCTACTAATGGCTACACCTTC. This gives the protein CASSLNRATNGYTF.

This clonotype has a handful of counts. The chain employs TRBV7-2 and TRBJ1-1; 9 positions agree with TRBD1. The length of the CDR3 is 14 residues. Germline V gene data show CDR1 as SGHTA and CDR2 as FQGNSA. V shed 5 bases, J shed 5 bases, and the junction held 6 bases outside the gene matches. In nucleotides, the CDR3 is TGTGCCAGCAGCCTACAGGGGGCAGGAACTGAAGCTTTCTTT. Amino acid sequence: CASSLQGAGTEAFF.

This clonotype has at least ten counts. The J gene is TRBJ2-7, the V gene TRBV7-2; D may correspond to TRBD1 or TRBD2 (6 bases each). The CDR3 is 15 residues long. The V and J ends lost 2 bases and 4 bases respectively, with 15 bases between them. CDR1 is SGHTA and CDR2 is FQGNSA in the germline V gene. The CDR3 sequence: CASSLIGGAGYEQYV. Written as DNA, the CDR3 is TGTGCCAGCAGCTTAATTGGGGGCGCGGGGTACGAGCAGTACGTC.

The CDR3 spells CASSLETTNQPQHF. The CDR3 bases are TGTGCCAGCAGCTTAGAGACTACAAATCAGCCCCAGCATTTT. The chain has TRBV7-2 and TRBJ1-5; D unresolved. Germline CDR1 is SGHTA and CDR2 is FQGNSA. V was shortened by 1 base and J by 4 bases, with 8 bases between the two germline ends. The CDR3 sequence is 14 residues long.